This T cell receptor (beta chain) was captured by sequencing in a study of CD8+CD57+ T cells in acquired aplastic anemia. Findings and limits, study-wide: Patients had around 30 CD8+ CDR3 sequences in common with controls (the shared set).

CDR1 is SQVTM and CDR2 is ANQGSEA in the germline V gene. The V gene lost 6 bases and the J gene lost 8 bases, with 14 bases spanning the gap. The CDR3 covers 13 residues. This clonotype was seen more than once but under ten times. What it recognizes is unknown. Genomic DNA, serving as template, underwent TCR beta VDJ and CDR3 profiling. TCRdb reprocessed the reads with MiXCR, giving one entry per CDR3 protein. Found here are 180,000 or so distinct CDR3 sequences, roughly half of them singletons; the top ten hold about 1.7%. An expansion of CD8+CD57+ cells by flow cytometry had been shown in patients chosen for sequencing. Patients were treatment-naive when blood was sampled.

Sequencing was performed on sorted CD4+, CD8+, or CD8+CD57+ T cells (not recorded which) from PBMCs. This clonotype was sampled from a human donor with aplastic anemia. V gene TRBV29-1 combines with J gene TRBJ1-6; D perhaps matches TRBD1 (6 bases). The CDR3 DNA sequence: TGCAGCGTACGGGGGGCGGAGGATTCACCCCTCCACTTT. This translates into CSVRGAEDSPLHF.